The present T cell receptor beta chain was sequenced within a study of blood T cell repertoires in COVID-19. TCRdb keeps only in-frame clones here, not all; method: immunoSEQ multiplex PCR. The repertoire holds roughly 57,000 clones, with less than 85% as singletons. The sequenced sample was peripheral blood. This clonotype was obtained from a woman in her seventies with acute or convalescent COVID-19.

As DNA, the CDR3 is TGTGCCAGCAGCCGCGGGACAGGGCCTGATCAGCCCCAGCATTTT. Its translation: CASSRGTGPDQPQHF. The rearrangement joins TRBV7-9 to TRBJ1-5, with TRBD1 matching 9 bases. Per the germline V gene, CDR1 is SEHNR and CDR2 is FQNEAQ (reference sequence). The CDR3 runs 15 residues. J gave up 5 bases and V 5 bases, and 7 bases lay outside the gene matches.